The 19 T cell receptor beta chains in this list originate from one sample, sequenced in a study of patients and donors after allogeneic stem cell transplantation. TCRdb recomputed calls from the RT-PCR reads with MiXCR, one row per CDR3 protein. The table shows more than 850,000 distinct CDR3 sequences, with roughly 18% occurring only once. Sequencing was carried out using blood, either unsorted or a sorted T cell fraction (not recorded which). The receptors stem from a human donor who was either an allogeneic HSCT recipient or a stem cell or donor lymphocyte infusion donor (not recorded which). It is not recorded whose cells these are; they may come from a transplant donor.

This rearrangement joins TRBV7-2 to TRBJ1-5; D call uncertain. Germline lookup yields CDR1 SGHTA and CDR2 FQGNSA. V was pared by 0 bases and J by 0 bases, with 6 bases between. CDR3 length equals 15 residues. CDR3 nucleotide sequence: TGTGCCAGCAGCTTAGCCCAGTATAGCAATCAGCCCCAGCATTTT. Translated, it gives CASSLAQYSNQPQHF.

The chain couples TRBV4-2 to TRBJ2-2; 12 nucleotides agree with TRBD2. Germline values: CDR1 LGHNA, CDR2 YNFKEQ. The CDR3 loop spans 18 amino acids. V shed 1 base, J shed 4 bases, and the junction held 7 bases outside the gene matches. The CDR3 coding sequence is TGTGCCAGCAGCCAAGGAACTAGCGGGGGGCTCTCCACCGGGGAGCTGTTTTTT. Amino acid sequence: CASSQGTSGGLSTGELFF.

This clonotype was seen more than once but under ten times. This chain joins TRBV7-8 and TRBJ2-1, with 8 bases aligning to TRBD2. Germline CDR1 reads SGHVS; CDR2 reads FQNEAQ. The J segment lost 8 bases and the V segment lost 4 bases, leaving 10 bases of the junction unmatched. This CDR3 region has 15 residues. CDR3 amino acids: CASSWGLGSRDEQFF. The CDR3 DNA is TGTGCCAGCAGCTGGGGACTAGGGAGCCGCGATGAGCAGTTCTTC.

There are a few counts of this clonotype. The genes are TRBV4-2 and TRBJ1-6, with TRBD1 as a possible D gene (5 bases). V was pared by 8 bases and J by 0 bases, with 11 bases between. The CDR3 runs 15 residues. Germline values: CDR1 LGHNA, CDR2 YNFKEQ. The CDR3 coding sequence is TGTGCCAGCTCGAAGGGGAGCTCCTATAATTCACCCCTCCACTTT. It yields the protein CASSKGSSYNSPLHF.

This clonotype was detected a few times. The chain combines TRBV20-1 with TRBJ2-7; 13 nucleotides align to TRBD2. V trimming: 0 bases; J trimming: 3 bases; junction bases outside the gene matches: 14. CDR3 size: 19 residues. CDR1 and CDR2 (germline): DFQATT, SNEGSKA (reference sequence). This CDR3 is CSARDVRTSGREGLYEQYF. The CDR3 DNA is TGCAGTGCTAGAGATGTGAGGACTAGCGGGAGAGAGGGCCTCTACGAGCAGTACTTC.

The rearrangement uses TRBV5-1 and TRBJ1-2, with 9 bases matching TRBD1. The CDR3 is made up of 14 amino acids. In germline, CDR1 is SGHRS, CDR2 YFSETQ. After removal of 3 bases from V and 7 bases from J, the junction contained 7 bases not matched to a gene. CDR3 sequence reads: CASSSQQGARGYTF. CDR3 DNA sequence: TGCGCCAGCAGCTCTCAACAGGGGGCACGTGGCTACACCTTC.

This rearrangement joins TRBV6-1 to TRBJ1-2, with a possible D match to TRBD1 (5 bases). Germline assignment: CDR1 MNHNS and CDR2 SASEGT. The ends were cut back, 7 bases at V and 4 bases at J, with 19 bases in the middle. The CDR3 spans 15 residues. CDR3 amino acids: CASTAAVQGFYGYTF. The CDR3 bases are TGTGCCAGCACAGCGGCCGTTCAGGGCTTCTATGGCTACACCTTC.

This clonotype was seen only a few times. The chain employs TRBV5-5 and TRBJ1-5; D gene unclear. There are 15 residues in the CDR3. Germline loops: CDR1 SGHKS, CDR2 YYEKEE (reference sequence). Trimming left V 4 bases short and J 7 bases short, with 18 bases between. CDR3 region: CASSPFYWDSQPQHF. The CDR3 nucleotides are TGTGCCAGCAGCCCTTTTTATTGGGATAGCCAGCCCCAGCATTTT.

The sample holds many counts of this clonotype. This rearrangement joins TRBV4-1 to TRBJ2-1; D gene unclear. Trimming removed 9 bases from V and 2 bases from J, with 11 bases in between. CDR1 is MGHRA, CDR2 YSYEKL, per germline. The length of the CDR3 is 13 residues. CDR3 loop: CASSSNPYNEQFF. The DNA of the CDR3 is TGCGCCAGTTCGAGCAACCCCTACAATGAGCAGTTCTTC.

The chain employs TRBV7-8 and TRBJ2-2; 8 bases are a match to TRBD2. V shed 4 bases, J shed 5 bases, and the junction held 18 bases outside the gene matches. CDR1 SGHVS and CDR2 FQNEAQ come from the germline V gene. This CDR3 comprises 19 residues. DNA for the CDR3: TGTGCCAGCAGCTCTTCGACCCGGGAGGGCCTGACCTTGACCGGGGAGCTGTTTTTT. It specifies CASSSSTREGLTLTGELFF.

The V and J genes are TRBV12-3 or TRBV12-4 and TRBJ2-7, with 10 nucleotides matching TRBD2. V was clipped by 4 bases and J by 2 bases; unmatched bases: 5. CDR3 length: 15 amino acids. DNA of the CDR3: TGTGCCAGCAGTTCCGGTAGCGGGAGGCCCTACGAGCAGTACTTC. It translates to CASSSGSGRPYEQYF.

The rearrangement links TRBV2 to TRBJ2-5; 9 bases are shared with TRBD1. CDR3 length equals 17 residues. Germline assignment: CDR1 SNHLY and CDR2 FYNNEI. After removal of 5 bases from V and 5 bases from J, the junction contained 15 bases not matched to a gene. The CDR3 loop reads CASSLQRDRDPRETQYF. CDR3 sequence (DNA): TGTGCCAGCAGTCTACAACGGGACAGGGATCCCCGGGAGACCCAGTACTTC.

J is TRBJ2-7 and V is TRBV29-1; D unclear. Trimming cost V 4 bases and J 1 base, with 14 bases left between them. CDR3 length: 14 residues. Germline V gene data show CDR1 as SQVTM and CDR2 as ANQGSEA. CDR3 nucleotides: TGCAGCGTTGCGAGTTTTGGACGGTCCTACGAGCAGTACTTC. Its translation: CSVASFGRSYEQYF.

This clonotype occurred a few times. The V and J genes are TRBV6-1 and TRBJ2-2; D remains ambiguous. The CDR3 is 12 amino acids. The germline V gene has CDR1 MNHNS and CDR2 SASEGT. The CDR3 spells CAKQPRAGELFF. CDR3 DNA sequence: TGTGCGAAACAGCCACGGGCCGGGGAGCTGTTTTTT.

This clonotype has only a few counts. CDR3: CSPRGGPSFTYNEQFF. The CDR3 DNA reads as TGCAGCCCACGGGGGGGCCCATCTTTTACCTACAATGAGCAGTTCTTC. The V and J genes are TRBV29-1 and TRBJ2-1; TRBD2 matches 8 bases. This CDR3 has 16 amino acids. The germline V gene encodes CDR1 SQVTM and CDR2 ANQGSEA. V gave up 8 bases and J gave up 2 bases; unmatched junction bases: 14.

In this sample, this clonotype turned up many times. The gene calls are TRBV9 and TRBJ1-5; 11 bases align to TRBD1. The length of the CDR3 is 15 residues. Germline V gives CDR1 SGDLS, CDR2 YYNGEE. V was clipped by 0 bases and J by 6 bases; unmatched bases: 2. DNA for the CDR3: TGTGCCAGCAGCGTAGGGACAGGGGGCCTTCAGCCCCAGCATTTT. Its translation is CASSVGTGGLQPQHF.

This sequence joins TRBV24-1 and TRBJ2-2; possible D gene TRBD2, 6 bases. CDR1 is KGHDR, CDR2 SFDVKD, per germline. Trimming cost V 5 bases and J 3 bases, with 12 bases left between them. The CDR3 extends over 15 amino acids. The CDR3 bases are TGTGCCACCAGTGGAGGAGGGGCGGACACCGGGGAGCTGTTTTTT. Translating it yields CATSGGGADTGELFF.

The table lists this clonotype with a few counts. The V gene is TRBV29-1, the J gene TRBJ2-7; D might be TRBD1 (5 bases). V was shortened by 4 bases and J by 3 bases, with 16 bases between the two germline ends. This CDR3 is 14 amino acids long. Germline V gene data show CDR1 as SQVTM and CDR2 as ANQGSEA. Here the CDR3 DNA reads TGCAGCGTTGGAGGTCAGGGTCACATCTACGAGCAGTACTTC. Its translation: CSVGGQGHIYEQYF.

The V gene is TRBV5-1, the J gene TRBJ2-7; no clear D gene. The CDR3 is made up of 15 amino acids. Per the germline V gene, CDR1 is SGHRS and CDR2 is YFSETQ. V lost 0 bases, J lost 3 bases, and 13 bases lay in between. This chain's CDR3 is CASSLAPEVIYEQYF. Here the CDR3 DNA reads TGCGCCAGCAGCTTGGCTCCTGAGGTGATCTACGAGCAGTACTTC.